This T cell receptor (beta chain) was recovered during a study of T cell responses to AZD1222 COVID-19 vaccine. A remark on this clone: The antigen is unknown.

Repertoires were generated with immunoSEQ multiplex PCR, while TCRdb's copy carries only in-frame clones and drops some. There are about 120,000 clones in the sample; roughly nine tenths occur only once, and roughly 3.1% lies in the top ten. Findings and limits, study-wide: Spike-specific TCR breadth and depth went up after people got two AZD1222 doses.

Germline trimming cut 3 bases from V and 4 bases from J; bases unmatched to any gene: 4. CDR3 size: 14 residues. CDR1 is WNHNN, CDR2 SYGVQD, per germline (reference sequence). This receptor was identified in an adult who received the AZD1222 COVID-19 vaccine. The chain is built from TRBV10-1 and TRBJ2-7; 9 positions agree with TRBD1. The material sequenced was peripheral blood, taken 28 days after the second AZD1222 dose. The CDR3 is CASSDGTGPYEQYF. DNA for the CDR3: TGCGCCAGCAGTGACGGGACAGGGCCTTACGAGCAGTACTTC.